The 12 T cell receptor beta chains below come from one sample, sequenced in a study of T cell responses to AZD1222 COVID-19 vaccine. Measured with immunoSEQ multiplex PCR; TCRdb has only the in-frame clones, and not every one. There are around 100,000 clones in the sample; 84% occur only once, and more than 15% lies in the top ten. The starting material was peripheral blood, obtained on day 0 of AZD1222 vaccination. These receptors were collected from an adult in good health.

This CDR3 reads CASRGENYGYTF. The CDR3 DNA follows: TGTGCCAGCAGAGGAGAGAACTATGGCTACACCTTC. The V gene is TRBV2, the J gene TRBJ1-2; D is unresolved. The CDR3 covers 12 residues. The germline V gene encodes CDR1 SNHLY and CDR2 FYNNEI. V dropped 6 bases and J dropped 2 bases, with 7 bases sitting between them.

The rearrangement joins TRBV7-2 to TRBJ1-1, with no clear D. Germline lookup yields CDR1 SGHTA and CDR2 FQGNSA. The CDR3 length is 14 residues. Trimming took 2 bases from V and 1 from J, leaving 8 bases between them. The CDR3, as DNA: TGTGCCAGCAGCTTAAATGGGCGGAACACTGAAGCTTTCTTT. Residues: CASSLNGRNTEAFF.

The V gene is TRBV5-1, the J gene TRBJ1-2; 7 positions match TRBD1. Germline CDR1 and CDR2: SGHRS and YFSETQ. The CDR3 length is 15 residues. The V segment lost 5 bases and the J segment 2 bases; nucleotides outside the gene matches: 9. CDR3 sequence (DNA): TGCGCCAGCAGATTGTGGACGACAGGGAACTATGGCTACACCTTC. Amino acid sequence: CASRLWTTGNYGYTF.

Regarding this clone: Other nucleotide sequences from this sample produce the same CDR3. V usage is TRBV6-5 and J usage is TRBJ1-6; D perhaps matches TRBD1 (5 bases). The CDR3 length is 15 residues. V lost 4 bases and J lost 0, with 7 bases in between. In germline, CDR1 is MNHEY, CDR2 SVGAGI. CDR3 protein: CASSSGSSYNSPLHF. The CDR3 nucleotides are TGTGCCAGCAGTTCAGGGAGCTCCTATAATTCACCCCTCCACTTT.

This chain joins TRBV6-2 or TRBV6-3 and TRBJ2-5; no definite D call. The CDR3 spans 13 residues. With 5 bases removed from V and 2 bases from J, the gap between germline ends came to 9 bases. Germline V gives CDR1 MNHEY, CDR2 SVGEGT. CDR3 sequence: CASSLGYQETQYF. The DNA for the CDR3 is TGTGCCAGCAGTCTAGGGTATCAAGAGACCCAGTACTTC.

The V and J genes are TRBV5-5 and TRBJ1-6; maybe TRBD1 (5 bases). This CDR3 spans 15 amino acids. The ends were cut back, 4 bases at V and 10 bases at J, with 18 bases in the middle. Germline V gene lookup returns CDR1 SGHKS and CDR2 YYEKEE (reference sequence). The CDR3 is CASSPEARVRSPLHF. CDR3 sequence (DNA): TGTGCCAGCAGCCCAGAGGCCAGGGTGAGATCACCCCTCCACTTT.

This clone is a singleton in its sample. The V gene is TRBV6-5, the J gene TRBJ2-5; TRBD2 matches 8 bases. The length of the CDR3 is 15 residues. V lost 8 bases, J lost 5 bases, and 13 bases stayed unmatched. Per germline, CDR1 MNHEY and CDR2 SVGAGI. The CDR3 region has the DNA TGTGCCAGCCCCGGGAGGGAGGGACTCTGGGAGACCCAGTACTTC. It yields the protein CASPGREGLWETQYF.

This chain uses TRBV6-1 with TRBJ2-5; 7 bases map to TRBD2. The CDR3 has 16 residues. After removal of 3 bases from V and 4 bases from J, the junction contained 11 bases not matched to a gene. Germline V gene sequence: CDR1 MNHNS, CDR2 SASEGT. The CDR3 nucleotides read TGTGCCAGCAGTGATTCCTCTGGCGGGAGTAGAGAGACCCAGTACTTC. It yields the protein CASSDSSGGSRETQYF.

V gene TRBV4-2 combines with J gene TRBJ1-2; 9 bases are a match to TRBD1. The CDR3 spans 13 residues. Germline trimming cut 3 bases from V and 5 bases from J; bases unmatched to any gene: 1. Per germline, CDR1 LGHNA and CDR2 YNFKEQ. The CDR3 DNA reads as TGTGCCAGCAGCCAGGGGACAGGGTATGGCTACACCTTC. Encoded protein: CASSQGTGYGYTF.

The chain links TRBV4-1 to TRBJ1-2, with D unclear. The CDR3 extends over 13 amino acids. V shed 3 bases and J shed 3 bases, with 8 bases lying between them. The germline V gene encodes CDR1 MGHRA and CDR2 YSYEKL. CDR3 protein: CASSQEGYYGYTF. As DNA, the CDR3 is TGCGCCAGCAGCCAGGAGGGATACTATGGCTACACCTTC.

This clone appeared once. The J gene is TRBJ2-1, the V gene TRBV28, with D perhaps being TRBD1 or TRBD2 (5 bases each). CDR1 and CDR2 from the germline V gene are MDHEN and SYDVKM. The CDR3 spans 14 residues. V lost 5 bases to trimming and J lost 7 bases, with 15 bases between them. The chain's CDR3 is CASSLGTQLNEQFF. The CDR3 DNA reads TGTGCCAGCAGTCTAGGGACGCAACTTAATGAGCAGTTCTTC.

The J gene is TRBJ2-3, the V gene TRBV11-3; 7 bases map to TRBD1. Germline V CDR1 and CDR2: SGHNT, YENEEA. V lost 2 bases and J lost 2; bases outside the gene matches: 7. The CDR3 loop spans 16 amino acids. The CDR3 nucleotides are TGTGCCAGCAGCTTACCGGGACAGAGACACACAGATACGCAGTATTTT. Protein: CASSLPGQRHTDTQYF.